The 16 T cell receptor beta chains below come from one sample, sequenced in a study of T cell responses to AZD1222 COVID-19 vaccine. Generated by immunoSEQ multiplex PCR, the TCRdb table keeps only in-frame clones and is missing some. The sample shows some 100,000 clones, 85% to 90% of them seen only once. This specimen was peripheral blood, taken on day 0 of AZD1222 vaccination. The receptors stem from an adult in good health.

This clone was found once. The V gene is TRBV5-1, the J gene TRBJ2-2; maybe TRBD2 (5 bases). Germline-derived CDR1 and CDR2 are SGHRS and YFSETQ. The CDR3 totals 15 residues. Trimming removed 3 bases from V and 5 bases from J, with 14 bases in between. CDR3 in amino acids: CASSSLGPGTGELFF. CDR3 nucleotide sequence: TGCGCCAGCAGCTCCCTAGGACCGGGAACCGGGGAGCTGTTTTTT.

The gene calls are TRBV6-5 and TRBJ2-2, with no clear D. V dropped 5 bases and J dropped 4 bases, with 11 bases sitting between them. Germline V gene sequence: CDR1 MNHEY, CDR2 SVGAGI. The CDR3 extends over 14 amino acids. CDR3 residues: CASSTPHSTGELFF. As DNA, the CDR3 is TGTGCCAGCAGTACCCCACATAGCACCGGGGAGCTGTTTTTT.

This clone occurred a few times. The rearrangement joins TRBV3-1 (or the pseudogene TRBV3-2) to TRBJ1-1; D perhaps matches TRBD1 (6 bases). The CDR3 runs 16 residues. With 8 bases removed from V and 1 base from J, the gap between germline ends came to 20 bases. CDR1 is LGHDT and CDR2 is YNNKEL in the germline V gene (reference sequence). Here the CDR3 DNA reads TGTGCCAGCTCCCCCCGTCCAGGGACATCGAACACTGAAGCTTTCTTT. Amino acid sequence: CASSPRPGTSNTEAFF.

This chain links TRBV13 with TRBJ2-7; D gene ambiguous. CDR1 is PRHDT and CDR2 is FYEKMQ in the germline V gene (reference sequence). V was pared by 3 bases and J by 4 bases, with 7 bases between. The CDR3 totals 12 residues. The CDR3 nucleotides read TGTGCCAGCAGCTTCGTTGGGTACGAGCAGTACTTC. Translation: CASSFVGYEQYF.

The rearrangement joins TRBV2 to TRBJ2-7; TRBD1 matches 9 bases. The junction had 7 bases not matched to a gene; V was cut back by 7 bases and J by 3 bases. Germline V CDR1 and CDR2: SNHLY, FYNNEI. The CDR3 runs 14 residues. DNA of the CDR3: TGTGCCAGCACCCCCTTGACAGGGGGCTACGAGCAGTACTTC. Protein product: CASTPLTGGYEQYF.

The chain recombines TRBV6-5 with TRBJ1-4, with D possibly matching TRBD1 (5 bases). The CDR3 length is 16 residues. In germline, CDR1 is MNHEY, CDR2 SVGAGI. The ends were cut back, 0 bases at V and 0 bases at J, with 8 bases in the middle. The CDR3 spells CASSYSGATTNEKLFF. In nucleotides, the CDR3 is TGTGCCAGCAGTTACTCCGGGGCAACAACTAATGAAAAACTGTTTTTT.

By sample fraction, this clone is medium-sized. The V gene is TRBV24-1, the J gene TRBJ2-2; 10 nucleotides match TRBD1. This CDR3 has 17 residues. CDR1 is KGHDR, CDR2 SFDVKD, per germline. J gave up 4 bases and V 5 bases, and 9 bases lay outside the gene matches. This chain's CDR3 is CATSAPTGGFSTGELFF. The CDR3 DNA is TGTGCCACCAGTGCGCCGACAGGGGGCTTTTCCACCGGGGAGCTGTTTTTT.

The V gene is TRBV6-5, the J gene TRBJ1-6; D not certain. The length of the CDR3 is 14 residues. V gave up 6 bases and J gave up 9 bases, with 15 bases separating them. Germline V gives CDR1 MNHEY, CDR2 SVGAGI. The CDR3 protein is CASRSGSVGSPLHF. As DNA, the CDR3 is TGTGCCAGCAGATCGGGATCTGTGGGTTCACCCCTCCACTTT.

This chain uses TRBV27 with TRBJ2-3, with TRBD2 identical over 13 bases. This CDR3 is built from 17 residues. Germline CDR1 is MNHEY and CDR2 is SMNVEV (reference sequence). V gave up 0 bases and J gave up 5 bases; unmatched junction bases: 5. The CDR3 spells CASSLSGLAGVRDTQYF. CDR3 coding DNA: TGTGCCAGCAGTTTATCCGGACTAGCGGGAGTAAGAGATACGCAGTATTTT.

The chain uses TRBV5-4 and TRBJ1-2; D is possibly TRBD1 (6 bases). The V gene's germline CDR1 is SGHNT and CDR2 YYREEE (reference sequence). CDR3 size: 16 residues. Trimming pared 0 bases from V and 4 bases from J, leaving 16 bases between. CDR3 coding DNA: TGTGCCAGCAGCTTGGAACAACAACAGGGAACCTATGGCTACACCTTC. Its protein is CASSLEQQQGTYGYTF. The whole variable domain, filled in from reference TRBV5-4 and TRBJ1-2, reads ETGVTQSPTHLIKTRGQQVTLRCSSQSGHNTVSWYQQALGQGPQFIFQYYREEENGRGNFPPRFSGLQFPNYSSELNVNALELDDSALYLCASSLEQQQGTYGYTFGSGTRLTVV.

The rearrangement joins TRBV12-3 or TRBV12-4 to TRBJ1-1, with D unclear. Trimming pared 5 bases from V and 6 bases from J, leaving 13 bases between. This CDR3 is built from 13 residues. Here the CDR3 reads CASSGPGFAEAFF. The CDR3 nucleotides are TGTGCCAGCAGTGGACCGGGCTTTGCTGAAGCTTTCTTT.

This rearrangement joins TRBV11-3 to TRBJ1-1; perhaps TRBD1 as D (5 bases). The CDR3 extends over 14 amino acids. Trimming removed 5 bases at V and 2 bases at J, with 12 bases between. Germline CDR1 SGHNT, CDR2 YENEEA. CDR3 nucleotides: TGTGCCAGCAGCCCCTGGACAACCAACACTGAAGCTTTCTTT. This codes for CASSPWTTNTEAFF.

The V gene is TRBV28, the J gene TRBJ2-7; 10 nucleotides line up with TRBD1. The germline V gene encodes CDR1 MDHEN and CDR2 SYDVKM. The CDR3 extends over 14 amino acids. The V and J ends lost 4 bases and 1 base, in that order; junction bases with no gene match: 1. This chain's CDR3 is CASSWTGGSYEQYF. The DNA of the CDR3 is TGTGCCAGCAGTTGGACAGGGGGGTCCTACGAGCAGTACTTC.

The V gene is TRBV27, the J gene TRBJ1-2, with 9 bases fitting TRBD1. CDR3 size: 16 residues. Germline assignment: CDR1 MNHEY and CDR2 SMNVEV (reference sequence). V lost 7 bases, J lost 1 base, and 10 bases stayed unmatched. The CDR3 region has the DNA TGTGCCAGCACCCTAAAGGGGACAGGGTATAACTATGGCTACACCTTC. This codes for CASTLKGTGYNYGYTF.

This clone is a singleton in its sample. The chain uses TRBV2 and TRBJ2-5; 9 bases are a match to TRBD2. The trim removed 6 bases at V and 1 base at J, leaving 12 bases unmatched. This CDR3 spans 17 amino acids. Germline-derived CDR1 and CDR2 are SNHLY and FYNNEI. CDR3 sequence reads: CASRTQGSGRLQETQYF. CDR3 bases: TGTGCCAGCAGGACCCAGGGGAGCGGGAGGCTCCAAGAGACCCAGTACTTC.

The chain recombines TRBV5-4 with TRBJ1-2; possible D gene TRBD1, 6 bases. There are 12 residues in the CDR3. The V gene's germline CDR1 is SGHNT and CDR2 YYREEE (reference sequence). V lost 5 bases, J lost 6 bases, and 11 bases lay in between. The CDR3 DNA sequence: TGTGCCAGCAGAAGTACAGGGAATGGCTACACCTTC. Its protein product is CASRSTGNGYTF.